This is a list of T cell receptor beta chains from one sample in a study of cytotoxic CD8 clonotypes in ibrutinib-treated CLL. Using immunoSEQ multiplex PCR, the repertoire was profiled, and TCRdb retains in-frame clones only, with some absent. This sample has 250,000 to 350,000 clones, with roughly 76% found just once. The sample here was PBMCs, taken at disease progression, from a patient treated with ibrutinib. These receptors all come from a human donor with chronic lymphocytic leukemia. The CDR3 runs from the conserved cysteine through the conserved F or W. D genes are given only for firm matches.

CDR3 protein	D gene	V gene	J gene
CASSPKVAEGTEAFF	-	TRBV7-9	TRBJ1-1
CSVERGPETQYF	TRBD1	TRBV29-1	TRBJ2-5
CASLRAGDNEQFF	TRBD2	TRBV18	TRBJ2-1
CASSFPEAAYNEQFF	-	TRBV7-8	TRBJ2-1
CSVVRVQNTEAFF	-	TRBV29-1	TRBJ1-1
CASSLGSTDTQYF	-	TRBV5-6	TRBJ2-3
CASSPSQTQYF	-	TRBV7-8	TRBJ2-5
CASSPPSPGPNTEAFF	-	TRBV6-6	TRBJ1-1
CASSPLAGSYNEQFF	TRBD2	TRBV18	TRBJ2-1
CASSLARSGNEQYF	-	TRBV5-5	TRBJ2-7
CASSFRTSGTETQYF	TRBD2	TRBV7-6	TRBJ2-5
CASSLAPKVEQYF	-	TRBV7-2	TRBJ2-7
CASSAFVGRYTDTQYF	-	TRBV9	TRBJ2-3
CATGGEGNTIYF	-	TRBV2	TRBJ1-3
CAIGNLRDRNYGYTF	TRBD1	TRBV7-8	TRBJ1-2
CASSPPYRGQAFF	TRBD1	TRBV18	TRBJ1-1
CASSEGSYGYTF	-	TRBV6-5	TRBJ1-2
CGGASNHEQYF	-	TRBV2	TRBJ2-7
CASSPGQGFVYEQYF	TRBD1	TRBV5-6	TRBJ2-7
CATSRPVSLSGANVLTF	-	TRBV15	TRBJ2-6
CASSHARSGELFF	-	TRBV4-1	TRBJ2-2
CASSYPLAGGTGELFF	TRBD2	TRBV6-5	TRBJ2-2
CAISTLGRDEQYF	-	TRBV10-3	TRBJ2-7
CASGGLGREAFF	-	TRBV19	TRBJ1-1
CASSLGSLGYEAFF	-	TRBV5-4	TRBJ1-1
CASSYTGENTEAFF	-	TRBV6-5	TRBJ1-1
CASSPGRTSGNEQFF	TRBD2	TRBV11-2	TRBJ2-1
CSVDLAGGGSFSEQFF	TRBD2	TRBV29-1	TRBJ2-1
CASGAGAYGYTF	-	TRBV12-5	TRBJ1-2
CASSPGQTNEKLFF	-	TRBV7-9	TRBJ1-4
CASSEALGYEQYF	-	TRBV6-1	TRBJ2-7
CASSQDSYGNYEQYF	-	TRBV4-1	TRBJ2-7
CASSIAVEYGYTF	-	TRBV19	TRBJ1-2
CASSDTAGEADTQYF	TRBD2	TRBV6-4	TRBJ2-3
CASVVTSYEQYF	-	TRBV12-5	TRBJ2-7
CASSYSFEGGGEQYF	-	TRBV6-5	TRBJ2-7
CSFNYRDQPQHF	-	TRBV29-1	TRBJ1-5
CASSLSGLAGAGELFF	TRBD2	TRBV28	TRBJ2-2
CASRGTGKVYEQYF	TRBD1	TRBV6-6	TRBJ2-7
CASSRSHNEQFF	-	TRBV11-2	TRBJ2-1
CASSSTGGRDSPLHF	TRBD1	TRBV5-1	TRBJ1-6
CASSQSRSSGNTIYF	-	TRBV4-1	TRBJ1-3
CASKGENQPQHF	-	TRBV10-2	TRBJ1-5
CASSISSGGATTRDTQYF	TRBD2	TRBV9	TRBJ2-3
CASSQPGWGHMGELFF	-	TRBV14	TRBJ2-2
CASSSPGLAGVGEQFF	TRBD2	TRBV7-6	TRBJ2-1
CASSFIQGYGYTF	-	TRBV28	TRBJ1-2
CASSVGDPWGEQFF	-	TRBV9	TRBJ2-1
CASSPSRNEQFF	-	TRBV11-2	TRBJ2-1
CASSRTGGRYEQYF	TRBD1	TRBV11-1	TRBJ2-7
CASSPPGQVNYGYTF	TRBD1	TRBV4-1	TRBJ1-2
CASSLVGSDSTDTQYF	-	TRBV5-1	TRBJ2-3
CASSVGQGPDTQYF	TRBD1	TRBV9	TRBJ2-3